This is a list of T cell receptor beta chains from one sample in a study of T cell repertoires in cytomegalovirus infection. TCRdb analysed the reads with MiXCR anew, one entry per CDR3 protein. The profile covers about 180,000 distinct CDR3 sequences, with approximately 18% appearing a single time and about 23% taken by the ten largest. The material sequenced was CD8+ T cells from PBMCs. These receptors came from a human donor in good health (CMV status not recorded). Some clones in this sample may be carry-over from other donors' samples. Both conserved end residues are part of each CDR3. The D gene is left open where the match is weak. Clone size appears in some rows only: once, few, many, or a class for an expanded clone.

V gene	D gene	J gene	clone size	CDR3 length	CDR3 DNA	CDR3 protein
TRBV11-2	TRBD2	TRBJ2-1	NA	15	TGTGCCAGCATCCAGCGGGGGGGCTCCTACAATGAGCAGTTCTTC	CASIQRGGSYNEQFF
TRBV6-2/TRBV6-3	NA	TRBJ1-5	few	15	TGTGCCAGCAGTCTAACACCGGACCGAGATCAGCCCCAGCATTTT	CASSLTPDRDQPQHF
TRBV20-1	TRBD1	TRBJ1-1	NA	13	TGCACCGGACAGGGGGAGTTAGACACTGAAGCTTTCTTT	CTGQGELDTEAFF
TRBV29-1	NA	TRBJ2-2	NA	14	TGCAGCGTCCCATTACACGGACGCCCCGGGGAGCTGTTTTTT	CSVPLHGRPGELFF
TRBV12-3/TRBV12-4	NA	TRBJ1-1	few	14	TGTGCCGTATTCTCGGCAAACATGAACACTGAAGCTTTCTTT	CAVFSANMNTEAFF
TRBV19	NA	TRBJ1-1	NA	12	TGTGCCAGTAGTATTGGGTGGACTGAAGCTTTCTTT	CASSIGWTEAFF
TRBV6-2/TRBV6-3	TRBD2	TRBJ2-7	NA	14	TGTGCCAGCAGTACTACTAGCGGGATCTACGAGCAGTACTTC	CASSTTSGIYEQYF
TRBV7-9	TRBD1	TRBJ2-7	NA	16	TGTGCCAGCAGCAATATAGGAAGGCGGGGACAGGACGAGCAGTACTTC	CASSNIGRRGQDEQYF
TRBV7-2	TRBD2	TRBJ2-7	few	16	TGTGCCAGCAGCTTTGGGGCTAGCGGGGTCTCCTACGAGCAGTACTTC	CASSFGASGVSYEQYF
TRBV7-2	NA	TRBJ1-2	NA	13	TGTGCCAGCAGCTTAGTAGGGAGGGATGGCTACACCTTC	CASSLVGRDGYTF
TRBV28	NA	TRBJ1-2	few	13	TGTGCCAGCAGCCCTACAGGCAGCTATGGCTACACCTTC	CASSPTGSYGYTF
TRBV5-4	NA	TRBJ2-1	few	15	TGTGCCAGCAGCTTACGAGGGTCTAGCTTCGATGAGCAGTTCTTC	CASSLRGSSFDEQFF
TRBV7-2	NA	TRBJ2-6	few	18	TGTGCCAGCACCCCTTCGCGGGGGCCCCCTAGGGGGGCCAACGTCCTGACTTTC	CASTPSRGPPRGANVLTF
TRBV28	NA	TRBJ2-5	few	13	TGTGCCAGCAGAGGTCAGTTCGAAGAGACCCAGTACTTC	CASRGQFEETQYF
TRBV7-3	NA	TRBJ2-2	NA	13	TGTGCCAGCAGTCCCGACAGGTCCGGGGAGCTGTTTTTT	CASSPDRSGELFF
TRBV4-3	TRBD2	TRBJ2-1	NA	17	TGCGCCAGCAGCCCCGGGGCTAGCGGGGGTCGCTACAATGAGCAGTTCTTC	CASSPGASGGRYNEQFF
TRBV20-1	NA	TRBJ1-5	NA	13	TGCAGTGCTAGGAAACCGGAGGACCAGCCCCAGCATTTT	CSARKPEDQPQHF
TRBV7-9	NA	TRBJ2-3	NA	15	TGTGCCAGCAGCTTAGACAGGGTTAGCACAGATACGCAGTATTTT	CASSLDRVSTDTQYF
TRBV7-9	NA	TRBJ2-5	NA	14	TGTGCCAGCAGCCCGACTAGGGACTGGGAGACCCAGTACTTC	CASSPTRDWETQYF
TRBV12-3/TRBV12-4	NA	TRBJ2-1	NA	15	TGTGCCAGCAGTTTTACAGGTTTGAACTACAATGAGCAGTTCTTC	CASSFTGLNYNEQFF
TRBV19	NA	TRBJ1-5	few	15	TGTGCCAGTAGTATGACCGACAGGCAAGGCCAGCCCCAGCATTTT	CASSMTDRQGQPQHF
TRBV12-3/TRBV12-4	NA	TRBJ1-1	NA	13	TGTGCCAGCAGCTCAGGGCAGGTCCCTGAAGCTTTCTTT	CASSSGQVPEAFF
TRBV6-2/TRBV6-3	NA	TRBJ1-5	few	16	TGTGCCAGCAGTTACTCGGGGGGGCTGCTTGGTCAGCCCCAGCATTTT	CASSYSGGLLGQPQHF
TRBV7-9	NA	TRBJ2-1	NA	13	TGTGCCAGCATCGGACAGTCCTACAATGAGCAGTTCTTC	CASIGQSYNEQFF
TRBV28	NA	TRBJ2-2	NA	15	TGTGCCAGCGGCGACATACGGGAGAACACCGGGGAGCTGTTTTTT	CASGDIRENTGELFF
TRBV10-3	NA	TRBJ2-1	NA	15	TGTGCCATCAGTGCCATGGGATCCTCCCCCGATGAGCAGTTCTTC	CAISAMGSSPDEQFF
TRBV15	NA	TRBJ2-3	NA	16	TGTGCCACCAGCAGAGCCACAGTGGGTAGCACAGATACGCAGTATTTT	CATSRATVGSTDTQYF
TRBV6-2/TRBV6-3	TRBD2	TRBJ2-7	NA	13	TGTGCCAGCAGTTACCCGCGACTAGCGGAGCAGTACTTC	CASSYPRLAEQYF
TRBV27	NA	TRBJ1-2	few	15	TGTGCCAGCAGTTCCCAGACAGGTTTAGACTATGGCTACACCTTC	CASSSQTGLDYGYTF
TRBV7-6	NA	TRBJ2-1	NA	15	TGTGCCAGCAGCTTAGCGAGTGGCAGTTCCAATGAGCAGTTCTTC	CASSLASGSSNEQFF
TRBV29-1	NA	TRBJ2-1	NA	10	TGCAGCGTTCCGGAGGGTGAGCAGTTCTTC	CSVPEGEQFF
TRBV6-2/TRBV6-3	NA	TRBJ1-5	few	13	TGTGCCAGCACTCTACACCTCAATCAGCCCCAGCATTTT	CASTLHLNQPQHF
TRBV14	NA	TRBJ2-7	NA	14	TGTGCCATTCAGGGTCCCACAGGGCGCTACGAGCAGTACTTC	CAIQGPTGRYEQYF
TRBV19	NA	TRBJ1-5	NA	15	TGTGCCAGTAGTATGACCGTCAGGGACAATCAGCCCCAGCATTTT	CASSMTVRDNQPQHF
TRBV7-8	NA	TRBJ2-1	many	16	TGTGCCAGCAGCCCCTCCGGAACTGCCATCTACAATGAGCAGTTCTTC	CASSPSGTAIYNEQFF
TRBV4-3	NA	TRBJ2-7	NA	13	TGCGCCAGCAGCCAAGATTACTCCTACGAGCAGTACTTC	CASSQDYSYEQYF
TRBV12-3/TRBV12-4	NA	TRBJ1-3	NA	16	TGTGCCAGCAGTTTAGCGGTAGGGAGCCCTGGAAACACCATATATTTT	CASSLAVGSPGNTIYF
TRBV12-3/TRBV12-4	NA	TRBJ2-1	many	13	TGTGCCAGCTCTCCGGGTTTGGGGAATGAGCAGTTCTTC	CASSPGLGNEQFF
TRBV12-3/TRBV12-4	TRBD1	TRBJ2-5	NA	15	TGTGCCAGCAGTTTTGGGGACAGAGGCCTTGAGACCCAGTACTTC	CASSFGDRGLETQYF
TRBV6-2/TRBV6-3	NA	TRBJ1-5	NA	15	TGTGCCAGCAGTAACCGGGGCCGAGGGAATCAGCCCCAGCATTTT	CASSNRGRGNQPQHF
TRBV5-1	NA	TRBJ1-1	NA	14	TGCGCCAGCAGCTTCTCCGGGGCCGGCACTGAAGCTTTCTTT	CASSFSGAGTEAFF
TRBV6-5	NA	TRBJ1-6	few	13	TGTGCCAGCAGTTACGGGCGTAATCCACCCCTCCACTTT	CASSYGRNPPLHF
TRBV20-1	NA	TRBJ1-2	NA	12	TGCAGTGCGCCGACAGCTCTAGCTGGCTACACCTTC	CSAPTALAGYTF
TRBV7-2	NA	TRBJ2-5	NA	15	TGTGCCAGCAGCGAAATCCCCCGGGGGATGGAGACCCAGTACTTC	CASSEIPRGMETQYF
TRBV7-9	NA	TRBJ2-2	few	14	TGTGCCAGCATCGGACAGTCGAACACCGGGGAGCTGTTTTTT	CASIGQSNTGELFF
TRBV2	NA	TRBJ1-2	few	13	TGTGCCAGCTCCCCATCCGTAGACTATGGCTACACCTTC	CASSPSVDYGYTF
TRBV7-9	NA	TRBJ2-5	NA	15	TGTGCCAGCAGCTTAGATCGAAGGACACAAGAGACCCAGTACTTC	CASSLDRRTQETQYF
TRBV28	TRBD1	TRBJ1-3	few	17	TGTGCCAGCAGTCCCACCCTGGGACAGGGGATTGGAAACACCATATATTTT	CASSPTLGQGIGNTIYF
TRBV5-4	NA	TRBJ1-1	NA	14	TGTGCCAGCAGCTTCGATCAGGGTTCCACTGAAGCTTTCTTT	CASSFDQGSTEAFF
TRBV7-9	NA	TRBJ2-5	few	15	TGTGCCAGCAGCGGAGACGCGGGATACCAAGAGACCCAGTACTTC	CASSGDAGYQETQYF
TRBV7-8	TRBD1	TRBJ2-3	few	15	TGTGCCAGCAGCTTTAGGGGACAGGGTGGAGATACGCAGTATTTT	CASSFRGQGGDTQYF
TRBV7-8	TRBD2	TRBJ2-1	few	15	TGTGCCAGCAGCTCTAGCGGGGAGACCTACAATGAGCAGTTCTTC	CASSSSGETYNEQFF
TRBV7-9	TRBD1	TRBJ2-7	NA	15	TGTGCCAGCAGCTTAACCGCAGGGGGTTCCTACGAGCAGTACTTC	CASSLTAGGSYEQYF
TRBV2	TRBD2	TRBJ2-3	NA	20	TGTGCCAGCAGTGAAGTCGGACTAGCGGGGGGGGCTTTCTTCACAGATACGCAGTATTTT	CASSEVGLAGGAFFTDTQYF
TRBV12-3/TRBV12-4	TRBD1	TRBJ1-4	few	15	TGTGCCAGCAGCGGACAGGGGGGGAAAAAAGAAAAACTGTTTTTT	CASSGQGGKKEKLFF
TRBV7-8	NA	TRBJ1-5	NA	15	TGTGCCAGCAGCTTACGTCATAATAGTGGTCAGCCCCAGCATTTT	CASSLRHNSGQPQHF
TRBV5-1	NA	TRBJ1-1	NA	16	TGCGCCAGCAGCTTTTTTGGCGACACTCTGAACACTGAAGCTTTCTTT	CASSFFGDTLNTEAFF